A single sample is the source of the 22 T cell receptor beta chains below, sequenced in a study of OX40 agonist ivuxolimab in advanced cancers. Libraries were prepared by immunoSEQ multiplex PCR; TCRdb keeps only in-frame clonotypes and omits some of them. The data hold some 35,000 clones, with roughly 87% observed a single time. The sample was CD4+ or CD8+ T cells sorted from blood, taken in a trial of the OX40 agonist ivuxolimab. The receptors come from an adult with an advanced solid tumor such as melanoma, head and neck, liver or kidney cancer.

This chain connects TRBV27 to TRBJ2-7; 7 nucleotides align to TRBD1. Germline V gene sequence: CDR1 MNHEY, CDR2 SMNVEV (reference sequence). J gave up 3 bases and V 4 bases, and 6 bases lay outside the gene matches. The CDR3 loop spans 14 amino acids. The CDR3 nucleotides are TGTGCCAGCAGTTCGACCGGGACAGACTACGAGCAGTACTTC. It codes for CASSSTGTDYEQYF.

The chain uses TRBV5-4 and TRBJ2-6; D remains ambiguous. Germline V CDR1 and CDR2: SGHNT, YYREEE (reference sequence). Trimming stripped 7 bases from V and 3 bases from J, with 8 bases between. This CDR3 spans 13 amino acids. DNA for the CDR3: TGTGCCAGCTTAGCTGATGGGGCCAACGTCCTGACTTTC. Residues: CASLADGANVLTF. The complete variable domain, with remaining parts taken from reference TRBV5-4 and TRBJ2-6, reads ETGVTQSPTHLIKTRGQQVTLRCSSQSGHNTVSWYQQALGQGPQFIFQYYREEENGRGNFPPRFSGLQFPNYSSELNVNALELDDSALYLCASLADGANVLTFGAGSRLTVL.

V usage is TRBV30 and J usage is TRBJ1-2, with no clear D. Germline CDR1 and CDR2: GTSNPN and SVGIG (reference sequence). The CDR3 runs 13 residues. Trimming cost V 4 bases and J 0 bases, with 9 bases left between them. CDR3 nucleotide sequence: TGTGCCTGGAATAGGACCCCTAACTATGGCTACACCTTC. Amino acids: CAWNRTPNYGYTF.

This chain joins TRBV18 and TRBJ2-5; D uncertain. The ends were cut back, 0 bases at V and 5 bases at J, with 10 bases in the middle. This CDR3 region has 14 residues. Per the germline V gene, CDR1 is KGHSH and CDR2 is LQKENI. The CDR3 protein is CASSPPSQSETQYF. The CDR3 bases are TGTGCCAGCTCACCACCGTCGCAGTCCGAGACCCAGTACTTC.

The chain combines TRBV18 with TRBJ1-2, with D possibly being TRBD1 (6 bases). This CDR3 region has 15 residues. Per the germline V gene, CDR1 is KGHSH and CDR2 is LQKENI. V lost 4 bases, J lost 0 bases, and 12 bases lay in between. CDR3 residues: CASSLRTETNYGYTF. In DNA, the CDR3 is TGTGCCAGCTCACTGCGGACAGAAACTAACTATGGCTACACCTTC.

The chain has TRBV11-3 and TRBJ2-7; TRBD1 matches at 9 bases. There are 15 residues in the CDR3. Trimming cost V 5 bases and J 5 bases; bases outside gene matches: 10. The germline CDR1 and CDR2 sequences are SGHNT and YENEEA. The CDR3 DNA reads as TGTGCCAGCAGCCCCCGGGACAGGGAGTCACACGAGCAGTACTTC. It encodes CASSPRDRESHEQYF.

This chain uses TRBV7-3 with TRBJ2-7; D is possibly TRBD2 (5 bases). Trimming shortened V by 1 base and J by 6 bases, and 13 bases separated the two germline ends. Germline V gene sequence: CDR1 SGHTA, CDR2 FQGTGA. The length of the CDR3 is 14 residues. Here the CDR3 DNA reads TGTGCCAGCAGCTTAAGGCGGGCGGCGGCCGAGCAGTACTTC. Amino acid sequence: CASSLRRAAAEQYF.

The CDR3 reads CASGASTGNQPQHF. The DNA for the CDR3 is TGTGCCAGCGGGGCCAGTACTGGCAATCAGCCCCAGCATTTT. The genes are TRBV2 and TRBJ1-5, with a tentative D call TRBD1 (5 bases). This CDR3 has 14 residues. V gave up 8 bases and J gave up 2 bases, with 13 bases separating them. The germline gives CDR1 SNHLY, CDR2 FYNNEI.

CDR3 sequence reads: CASSVVREWNTGELFF. The CDR3 nucleotides are TGTGCCAGCAGCGTAGTTCGGGAGTGGAACACCGGGGAGCTGTTTTTT. The chain recombines TRBV9 with TRBJ2-2; D is perhaps TRBD2 (6 bases). The V and J ends lost 0 bases and 1 base respectively, with 10 bases between them. This CDR3 is 16 amino acids long. The germline gives CDR1 SGDLS, CDR2 YYNGEE.

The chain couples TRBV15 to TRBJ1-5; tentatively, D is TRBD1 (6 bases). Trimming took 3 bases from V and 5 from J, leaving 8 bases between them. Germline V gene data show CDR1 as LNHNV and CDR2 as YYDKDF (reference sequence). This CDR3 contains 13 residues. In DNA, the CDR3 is TGTGCCACCAGCAGGGAGGGGGATCAGCCCCAGCATTTT. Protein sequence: CATSREGDQPQHF.

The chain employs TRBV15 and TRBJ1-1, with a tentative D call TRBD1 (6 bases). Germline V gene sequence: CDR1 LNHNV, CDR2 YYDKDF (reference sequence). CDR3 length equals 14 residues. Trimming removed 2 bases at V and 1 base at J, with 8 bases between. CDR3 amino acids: CATSRKGENTEAFF. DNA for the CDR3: TGTGCCACCAGCAGAAAGGGGGAGAACACTGAAGCTTTCTTT.

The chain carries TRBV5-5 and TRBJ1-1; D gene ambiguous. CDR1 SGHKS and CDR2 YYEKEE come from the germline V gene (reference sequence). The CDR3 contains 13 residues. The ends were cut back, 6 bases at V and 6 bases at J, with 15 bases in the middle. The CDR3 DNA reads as TGTGCCAGCACGCGGGTTGCGGGTGCTGAAGCTTTCTTT. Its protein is CASTRVAGAEAFF.

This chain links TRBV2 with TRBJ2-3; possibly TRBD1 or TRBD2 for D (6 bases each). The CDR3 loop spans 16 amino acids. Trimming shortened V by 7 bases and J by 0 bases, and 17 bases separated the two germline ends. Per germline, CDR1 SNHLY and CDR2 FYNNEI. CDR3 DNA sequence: TGTGCCAGCAACCTGGGCATAGGGGGGAGCACAGATACGCAGTATTTT. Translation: CASNLGIGGSTDTQYF.

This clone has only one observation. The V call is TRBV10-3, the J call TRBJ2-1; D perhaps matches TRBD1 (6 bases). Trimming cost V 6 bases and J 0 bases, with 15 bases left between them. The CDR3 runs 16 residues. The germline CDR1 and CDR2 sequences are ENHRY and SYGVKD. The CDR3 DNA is TGTGCCATCAGAAGCCCTGGACAGAACTCCTACAATGAGCAGTTCTTC. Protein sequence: CAIRSPGQNSYNEQFF.

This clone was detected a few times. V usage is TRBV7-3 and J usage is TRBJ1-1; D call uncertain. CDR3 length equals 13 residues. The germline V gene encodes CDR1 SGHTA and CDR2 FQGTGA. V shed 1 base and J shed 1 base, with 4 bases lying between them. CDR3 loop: CASSLMKNTEAFF. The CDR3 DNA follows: TGTGCCAGCAGCTTAATGAAGAACACTGAAGCTTTCTTT.

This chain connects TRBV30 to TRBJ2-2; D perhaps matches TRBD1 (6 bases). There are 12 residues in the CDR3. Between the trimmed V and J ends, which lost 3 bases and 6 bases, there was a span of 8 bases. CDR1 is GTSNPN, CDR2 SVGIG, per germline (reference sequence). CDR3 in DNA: TGTGCCTGGAGCAGGGGCCCCGGGGAGCTGTTTTTT. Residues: CAWSRGPGELFF.

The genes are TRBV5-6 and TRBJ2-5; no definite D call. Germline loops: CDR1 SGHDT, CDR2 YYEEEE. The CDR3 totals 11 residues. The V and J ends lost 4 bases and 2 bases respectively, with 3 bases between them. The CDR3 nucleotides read TGTGCCAGCAGCCGTCAAGAGACCCAGTACTTC. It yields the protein CASSRQETQYF.

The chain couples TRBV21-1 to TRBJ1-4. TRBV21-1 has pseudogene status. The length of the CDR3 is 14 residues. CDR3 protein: CASSKRGLEEKLFF. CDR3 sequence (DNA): TGTGCCAGCAGCAAAAGAGGGCTTGAAGAAAAACTGTTTTTT.

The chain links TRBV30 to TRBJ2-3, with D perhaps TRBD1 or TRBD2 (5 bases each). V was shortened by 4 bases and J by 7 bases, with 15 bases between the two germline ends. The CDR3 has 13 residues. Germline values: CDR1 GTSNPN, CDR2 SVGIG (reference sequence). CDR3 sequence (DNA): TGTGCCTGGAACCGGGACGGAGCCTATACGCAGTATTTT. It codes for CAWNRDGAYTQYF.

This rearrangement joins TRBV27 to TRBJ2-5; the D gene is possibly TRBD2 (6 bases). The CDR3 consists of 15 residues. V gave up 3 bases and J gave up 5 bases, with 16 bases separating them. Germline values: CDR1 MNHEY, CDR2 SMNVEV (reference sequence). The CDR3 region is CASSFGDGGRETQYF. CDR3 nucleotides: TGTGCCAGCAGTTTCGGGGACGGGGGACGGGAGACCCAGTACTTC.

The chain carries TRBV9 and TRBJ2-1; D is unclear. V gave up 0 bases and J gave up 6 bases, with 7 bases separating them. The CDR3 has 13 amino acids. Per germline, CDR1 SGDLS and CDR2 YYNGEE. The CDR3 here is CASSVASVNEQFF. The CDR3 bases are TGTGCCAGCAGCGTAGCCTCCGTCAATGAGCAGTTCTTC.

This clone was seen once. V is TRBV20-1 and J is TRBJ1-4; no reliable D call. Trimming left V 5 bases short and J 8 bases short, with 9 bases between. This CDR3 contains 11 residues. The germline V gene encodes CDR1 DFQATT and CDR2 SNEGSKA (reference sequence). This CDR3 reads CSARGGEKLFF. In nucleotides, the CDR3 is TGCAGTGCTCGGGGAGGGGAAAAACTGTTTTTT.